The next 9 T cell receptor beta chains were all read from a single sample in a study of blood T cell repertoires in COVID-19. Using immunoSEQ multiplex PCR, the repertoire was profiled, and TCRdb retains in-frame clones only, with some absent. The table shows about 250,000 clones, with 88% occurring only once. Sequenced material: peripheral blood. The receptors were gathered from a woman between 25 and 40 years old with COVID-19, enrolled during active disease.

The chain joins TRBV5-1 to TRBJ2-2; tentatively, D is TRBD1 (6 bases). V gave up 0 bases and J gave up 6 bases, with 9 bases separating them. The germline gives CDR1 SGHRS, CDR2 YFSETQ. The CDR3 runs to 14 residues. The CDR3 is CASSLGGQAGELFF. CDR3 bases: TGCGCCAGCAGCTTGGGGGGGCAGGCCGGGGAGCTGTTTTTT.

The V and J genes are TRBV11-3 and TRBJ2-3, with TRBD2 matching 8 bases. V was pared by 3 bases and J by 2 bases, with 7 bases of the junction left unmatched. CDR1 and CDR2 (germline): SGHNT, YENEEA. The CDR3 runs to 16 residues. The CDR3 DNA reads TGTGCCAGCAGCTTCGGGGGGGGCCTCTACACAGATACGCAGTATTTT. Protein product: CASSFGGGLYTDTQYF.

The chain employs TRBV7-2 and TRBJ1-1; D is unresolved. Trimming left V 5 bases short and J 0 bases short, with 13 bases between. Germline-derived CDR1 and CDR2 are SGHTA and FQGNSA. The CDR3 has 15 residues. This CDR3 reads CASSPRLFLNTEAFF. The CDR3 DNA reads as TGTGCCAGCAGCCCACGACTCTTCTTGAACACTGAAGCTTTCTTT.

V usage is TRBV4-3 and J usage is TRBJ2-2, with 13 bases fitting TRBD2. V lost 2 bases and J lost 4; bases outside the gene matches: 1. This CDR3 spans 16 amino acids. Germline assignment: CDR1 LGHNA and CDR2 YSLEER. This CDR3 reads CASSQRTSGGTGELFF. The CDR3 nucleotides read TGCGCCAGCAGCCAACGGACTAGCGGGGGCACCGGGGAGCTGTTTTTT.

The chain is built from TRBV5-4 and TRBJ2-7, with 9 bases lining up with TRBD1. CDR3 size: 15 residues. Germline trimming cut 4 bases from V and 5 bases from J; bases unmatched to any gene: 10. Germline assignment: CDR1 SGHNT and CDR2 YYREEE (reference sequence). The CDR3 protein is CASSQDRGRANEQYF. CDR3 sequence (DNA): TGTGCCAGCAGCCAGGACAGGGGAAGGGCGAACGAGCAGTACTTC. The entire variable domain, with the rest obtained from reference TRBV5-4 and TRBJ2-7, is as follows: ETGVTQSPTHLIKTRGQQVTLRCSSQSGHNTVSWYQQALGQGPQFIFQYYREEENGRGNFPPRFSGLQFPNYSSELNVNALELDDSALYLCASSQDRGRANEQYFGPGTRLTVT.

This chain connects TRBV7-9 to TRBJ1-2; unclear D gene. The CDR3 totals 11 residues. CDR1 and CDR2 (germline): SEHNR, FQNEAQ (reference sequence). The V and J ends lost 5 bases and 7 bases respectively, with 8 bases between them. DNA of the CDR3: TGTGCCAGCAGCCCGGAGGTTGGCTACACCTTC. Translated, it gives CASSPEVGYTF. The whole variable domain, remainder taken from reference TRBV7-9 and TRBJ1-2, is DTGVSQNPRHKITKRGQNVTFRCDPISEHNRLYWYRQTLGQGPEFLTYFQNEAQLEKSRLLSDRFSAERPKGSFSTLEIQRTEQGDSAMYLCASSPEVGYTFGSGTRLTVV.

The chain carries TRBV3-1 (or the pseudogene TRBV3-2) and TRBJ2-5, with 7 bases identical to TRBD1. Looked up from germline, CDR1 is LGHDT and CDR2 is YNNKEL (reference sequence). V lost 0 bases to trimming and J lost 7 bases; unmatched junction nucleotides: 5. This CDR3 contains 14 residues. CDR3 in amino acids: CASSQEGGSSTQYF. Here the CDR3 DNA reads TGTGCCAGCAGCCAAGAAGGGGGCAGTTCGACCCAGTACTTC.

The genes are TRBV21-1 and TRBJ2-5; TRBD2 is the table's D call and was not checked against the DNA. TRBV21-1 is termed a pseudogene. This CDR3 spans 15 amino acids. As DNA, the CDR3 is TGTGCCAGCAGCATTAGCGGGGGGGCCAGAGAGACCCAGTACTTC. It translates to CASSISGGARETQYF.

The J gene is TRBJ1-4, the V gene TRBV10-3, with D unresolved. The V end was cut by 2 bases, the J end by 6 bases, with 7 bases between. CDR3 size: 13 residues. Germline V gene data show CDR1 as ENHRY and CDR2 as SYGVKD. The CDR3 DNA reads TGTGCCATCAGTGAGAGAGGAGATGAAAAACTGTTTTTT. Protein: CAISERGDEKLFF.